This T cell receptor (beta chain) was captured in a study of PD-1 blockade in classical Hodgkin lymphoma. The V and J ends lost 2 bases and 0 bases respectively, with 8 bases between them. Germline CDR1 reads LNHDA; CDR2 reads SQIVND (reference sequence). CDR3 size: 15 residues. Study findings and constraints: According to reports, newly diagnosed patients had lower baseline TCR diversity than healthy donors, and relapsed/refractory patients had lower baseline TCR diversity still. Sources of repertoire differences remain undefined, possibly disease activity or prior therapy.

In the case of this clone: Its antigen is currently unknown.

Time point indicated: newly diagnosed, previously untreated cHL patient sample. Investigators obtained CD8+ T cells from thawed PBMCs by magnetic negative selection. Assay used: immunoSEQ multiplex PCR; TCRdb lists only in-frame clones, some missing. The repertoire holds roughly 4,800 clones, approximately 92% seen once, with approximately 15% in the top ten. The sequence was obtained from a human donor with classical Hodgkin lymphoma. Material for sequencing was CD8+ T cells from blood. This chain links TRBV19 with TRBJ2-1, with D hard to call. The CDR3 DNA reads TGTGCCAGTAGTATACTTGTAAGCTCCTACAATGAGCAGTTCTTC. Translating it yields CASSILVSSYNEQFF.